This record covers a single T cell receptor beta chain. PCR used 60 Vbeta primers and 13 Jbeta primers. Clones were read by immunoSEQ multiplex PCR, and TCRdb kept only the in-frame ones, dropping some. The table has over 150,000 clones, about 65% seen once. Germline assignment: CDR1 SEHNR and CDR2 FQNEAQ (reference sequence). There are 18 residues in the CDR3. With 5 bases clipped from V and 0 bases from J, the junction kept 9 bases outside the gene matches. The source of the sample is a study of cytomegalovirus exposure and HLA in healthy donors. The source material was PBMCs. This sequence joins TRBV7-9 and TRBJ2-2, with TRBD1 matching over 10 bases. This receptor was obtained from a woman aged 30 to 39 in good health and CMV-seronegative. The CDR3 DNA reads as TGTGCCAGCAGCCGCCGGGACAGGGGCTATACGAACACCGGGGAGCTGTTTTTT. It is translated as CASSRRDRGYTNTGELFF.